These T cell receptor beta chains were read from a single sample in a study of shared clonotypes between healthy human individuals. Profiling relied on immunoSEQ multiplex PCR, and the TCRdb table lists in-frame clones only, not all of them. Of about 690,000 clones in the sample, about 90% are singletons; the top ten hold 34%. Sequencing was carried out using memory CD8+ T cells from PBMCs. All receptors derive from a man between 18 and 35 years old in good health. Some clones in this sample may be carry-over from other donors' samples. Both conserved end residues are part of each CDR3. The order of the fields is clone size, D gene, J gene, V gene, CDR3 protein, CDR3 DNA. A D gene is named only where the DNA matches it firmly. Clone size is shown for a subset of rows, as once, few, many or a class of expanded clone.

abundance: once
d_gene: NA
j_gene: TRBJ2-2
v_gene: TRBV18
CDR3aa: CASSPIEGGPPGELFF
CDR3nt: TGTGCCAGCTCACCAATCGAGGGAGGTCCCCCCGGGGAGCTGTTTTTT

abundance: NA
d_gene: NA
j_gene: TRBJ1-2
v_gene: TRBV15
CDR3aa: CATSRTRDYGYTF
CDR3nt: TGTGCCACCAGCAGAACGCGGGACTATGGCTACACCTTC

abundance: NA
d_gene: TRBD2
j_gene: TRBJ2-4
v_gene: TRBV5-1
CDR3aa: CASSQPSGRAPGAKNIQYF
CDR3nt: TGCGCCAGCAGCCAACCTAGCGGGAGGGCCCCTGGGGCCAAAAACATTCAGTACTTC

abundance: few
d_gene: TRBD1
j_gene: TRBJ1-1
v_gene: TRBV29-1
CDR3aa: CSAYPGGGTEAFF
CDR3nt: TGCAGCGCCTACCCAGGGGGAGGAACTGAAGCTTTCTTT

abundance: NA
d_gene: NA
j_gene: TRBJ2-3
v_gene: TRBV7-9
CDR3aa: CASSRARADTQYF
CDR3nt: TGTGCCAGCAGCAGGGCTAGGGCAGATACGCAGTATTTT

abundance: NA
d_gene: TRBD1
j_gene: TRBJ2-1
v_gene: TRBV28
CDR3aa: CASSLLIGGEGYNEQFF
CDR3nt: TGTGCCAGCAGTTTATTGATAGGGGGCGAGGGCTACAATGAGCAGTTCTTC

abundance: NA
d_gene: TRBD1
j_gene: TRBJ1-2
v_gene: TRBV7-9
CDR3aa: CASSYNTGTEEGGYTF
CDR3nt: TGTGCCAGCAGCTACAACACCGGGACAGAAGAAGGCGGCTACACCTTC

abundance: NA
d_gene: TRBD2
j_gene: TRBJ2-1
v_gene: TRBV5-1
CDR3aa: CASSLLLNNGLAPGVEQFF
CDR3nt: TGCGCCAGCAGCCTCTTACTGAACAACGGACTAGCGCCAGGCGTAGAGCAGTTCTTC

abundance: NA
d_gene: NA
j_gene: TRBJ1-5
v_gene: TRBV27
CDR3aa: CASSYRAAQPQHF
CDR3nt: TGTGCCAGCAGCTACAGGGCGGCACAGCCCCAGCATTTT

abundance: once
d_gene: NA
j_gene: TRBJ2-1
v_gene: TRBV7-9
CDR3aa: CASSRPTGVSYNEQFF
CDR3nt: TGTGCCAGCAGCCGGCCGACAGGCGTCTCCTACAATGAGCAGTTCTTC

abundance: NA
d_gene: TRBD1
j_gene: TRBJ1-1
v_gene: TRBV11-1
CDR3aa: CASSLWAGGTEAFF
CDR3nt: TGTGCCAGCAGCTTATGGGCAGGGGGCACTGAAGCTTTCTTT

abundance: many
d_gene: NA
j_gene: TRBJ1-5
v_gene: TRBV5-1
CDR3aa: CASSTQVYSNQPQHF
CDR3nt: TGCGCCAGCAGCACACAGGTTTATAGCAATCAGCCCCAGCATTTT

abundance: NA
d_gene: NA
j_gene: TRBJ2-7
v_gene: TRBV28
CDR3aa: CASGTNYEQYF
CDR3nt: TGTGCCAGCGGAACCAACTACGAGCAGTACTTC

abundance: NA
d_gene: NA
j_gene: TRBJ2-7
v_gene: TRBV6-5
CDR3aa: CASSYSSHRGYEQYF
CDR3nt: TGTGCCAGCAGTTACTCGTCTCATAGAGGCTACGAGCAGTACTTC

abundance: NA
d_gene: NA
j_gene: TRBJ1-5
v_gene: TRBV19
CDR3aa: CASSPGLGGNQPQHF
CDR3nt: TGTGCCAGTAGTCCCGGCCTCGGAGGCAATCAGCCCCAGCATTTT

abundance: NA
d_gene: NA
j_gene: TRBJ2-2
v_gene: TRBV6-4
CDR3aa: CASSQWEAGELFF
CDR3nt: TGTGCCAGCAGTCAATGGGAGGCCGGGGAGCTGTTTTTT

abundance: NA
d_gene: NA
j_gene: TRBJ2-1
v_gene: TRBV2
CDR3aa: CASSDLQGRANEQFF
CDR3nt: TGTGCCAGCAGTGACTTGCAGGGGCGGGCCAATGAGCAGTTCTTC

abundance: NA
d_gene: NA
j_gene: TRBJ2-7
v_gene: TRBV19
CDR3aa: CASSIYWEAYEQYF
CDR3nt: TGTGCCAGTAGTATATATTGGGAAGCGTACGAGCAGTACTTC

abundance: NA
d_gene: TRBD2
j_gene: TRBJ2-1
v_gene: TRBV11-2
CDR3aa: CASSLVVGGPYEQFF
CDR3nt: TGTGCCAGCAGCTTAGTTGTGGGAGGGCCTTATGAGCAGTTCTTC

abundance: few
d_gene: TRBD1
j_gene: TRBJ1-1
v_gene: TRBV29-1
CDR3aa: CSTWTGMNTEAFF
CDR3nt: TGCAGCACTTGGACAGGGATGAACACTGAAGCTTTCTTT

abundance: NA
d_gene: NA
j_gene: TRBJ2-1
v_gene: TRBV9
CDR3aa: CASSAPSDNNEQFF
CDR3nt: TGTGCCAGCAGCGCCCCGAGCGACAACAATGAGCAGTTCTTC

abundance: NA
d_gene: NA
j_gene: TRBJ2-2
v_gene: TRBV13
CDR3aa: CASSHLGSTGELFF
CDR3nt: TGTGCCAGCAGCCACCTTGGGTCCACCGGGGAGCTGTTTTTT

abundance: NA
d_gene: NA
j_gene: TRBJ2-7
v_gene: TRBV27
CDR3aa: CASSLSRDWVGEQYF
CDR3nt: TGTGCCAGCAGTTTATCGAGGGACTGGGTCGGGGAGCAGTACTTC

abundance: many
d_gene: NA
j_gene: TRBJ2-7
v_gene: TRBV4-3
CDR3aa: CASRPNRVSSYEQYF
CDR3nt: TGCGCCAGCAGACCAAACAGGGTAAGCTCCTACGAGCAGTACTTC

abundance: NA
d_gene: NA
j_gene: TRBJ2-7
v_gene: TRBV28
CDR3aa: CASRKGFNEQYF
CDR3nt: TGTGCCAGCAGGAAAGGGTTCAACGAGCAGTACTTC

abundance: NA
d_gene: TRBD2
j_gene: TRBJ2-1
v_gene: TRBV6-5
CDR3aa: CASSKLAGVGNEQFF
CDR3nt: TGTGCCAGCAGTAAGCTAGCGGGAGTGGGCAATGAGCAGTTCTTC

abundance: NA
d_gene: NA
j_gene: TRBJ1-1
v_gene: TRBV4-1
CDR3aa: CASSQGQGEAFF
CDR3nt: TGCGCCAGCAGCCAAGGGCAAGGTGAAGCTTTCTTT

abundance: NA
d_gene: NA
j_gene: TRBJ2-3
v_gene: TRBV11-2
CDR3aa: CASSLGDNPSTDTQYF
CDR3nt: TGTGCCAGCAGCTTAGGGGACAATCCCAGCACAGATACGCAGTATTTT

abundance: NA
d_gene: NA
j_gene: TRBJ1-1
v_gene: TRBV5-6
CDR3aa: CASSLGQPDTEAFF
CDR3nt: TGTGCCAGCAGCTTGGGGCAGCCGGACACTGAAGCTTTCTTT

abundance: NA
d_gene: TRBD1
j_gene: TRBJ2-2
v_gene: TRBV27
CDR3aa: CATGWGTVINTGELFF
CDR3nt: TGTGCCACCGGGTGGGGGACAGTAATAAACACCGGGGAGCTGTTTTTT

abundance: NA
d_gene: NA
j_gene: TRBJ2-1
v_gene: TRBV5-1
CDR3aa: CASSSEGPRPYNEQFF
CDR3nt: TGCGCCAGCAGCTCTGAGGGTCCACGCCCCTACAATGAGCAGTTCTTC

abundance: NA
d_gene: NA
j_gene: TRBJ2-2
v_gene: TRBV6-5
CDR3aa: CASSEGTGTGELFF
CDR3nt: TGTGCCAGCAGTGAGGGGACCGGGACCGGGGAGCTGTTTTTT

abundance: once
d_gene: NA
j_gene: TRBJ1-6
v_gene: TRBV6-5
CDR3aa: CASSGQSPYNSPLHF
CDR3nt: TGTGCCAGCAGTGGACAGTCTCCCTATAATTCACCCCTCCACTTT

abundance: NA
d_gene: NA
j_gene: TRBJ2-6
v_gene: TRBV19
CDR3aa: CASSIWFSGANVLTF
CDR3nt: TGTGCCAGTAGTATTTGGTTTTCTGGGGCCAACGTCCTGACTTTC

abundance: NA
d_gene: TRBD1
j_gene: TRBJ2-3
v_gene: TRBV27
CDR3aa: CASSLQGAADTQYF
CDR3nt: TGTGCCAGCAGTCTTCAGGGGGCTGCAGATACGCAGTATTTT

abundance: few
d_gene: NA
j_gene: TRBJ1-2
v_gene: TRBV6-1
CDR3aa: CASSEGQEHYGYTF
CDR3nt: TGTGCCAGCAGTGAAGGACAGGAGCACTATGGCTACACCTTC

abundance: NA
d_gene: TRBD2
j_gene: TRBJ2-5
v_gene: TRBV9
CDR3aa: CASSLGAGGGETQYF
CDR3nt: TGTGCCAGCAGCCTCGGAGCGGGAGGAGGGGAGACCCAGTACTTC

abundance: NA
d_gene: NA
j_gene: TRBJ1-2
v_gene: TRBV11-1
CDR3aa: CASSLDPSYGYTF
CDR3nt: TGTGCCAGCAGCTTAGACCCGTCATATGGCTACACCTTC

abundance: few
d_gene: TRBD1
j_gene: TRBJ1-5
v_gene: TRBV19
CDR3aa: CASSTEDRVRNQPQHF
CDR3nt: TGTGCCAGTAGTACCGAAGACAGGGTCCGCAATCAGCCCCAGCATTTT

abundance: NA
d_gene: NA
j_gene: TRBJ1-4
v_gene: TRBV6-5
CDR3aa: CASSYSSGHTGLFF
CDR3nt: TGTGCCAGCAGTTACTCTTCGGGCCACACAGGGCTGTTTTTT

abundance: NA
d_gene: NA
j_gene: TRBJ2-1
v_gene: TRBV28
CDR3aa: CASSSPDWDSYNEQFF
CDR3nt: TGTGCCAGCAGTTCCCCGGACTGGGACTCCTACAATGAGCAGTTCTTC

abundance: many
d_gene: NA
j_gene: TRBJ1-1
v_gene: TRBV28
CDR3aa: CASSFILNTEAFF
CDR3nt: TGTGCCAGCAGTTTTATACTGAACACTGAAGCTTTCTTT

abundance: NA
d_gene: NA
j_gene: TRBJ2-7
v_gene: TRBV27
CDR3aa: CASSPQRVSRDGYEQYF
CDR3nt: TGTGCCAGCAGTCCGCAGCGGGTGAGCCGGGACGGCTACGAGCAGTACTTC

abundance: once
d_gene: TRBD2
j_gene: TRBJ2-7
v_gene: TRBV7-3
CDR3aa: CASSWTTSGRPIVREQYF
CDR3nt: TGTGCCAGCAGCTGGACGACTAGCGGGAGGCCCATAGTGCGCGAGCAGTACTTC

abundance: once
d_gene: NA
j_gene: TRBJ2-3
v_gene: TRBV7-9
CDR3aa: CASSPPLSTDTQYF
CDR3nt: TGTGCCAGCAGCCCCCCATTAAGCACAGATACGCAGTATTTT

abundance: NA
d_gene: TRBD1
j_gene: TRBJ1-5
v_gene: TRBV9
CDR3aa: CASSVEGAGQPQHF
CDR3nt: TGTGCCAGCAGCGTAGAGGGGGCCGGACAGCCCCAGCATTTT

abundance: once
d_gene: NA
j_gene: TRBJ2-1
v_gene: TRBV27
CDR3aa: CASRLRPANYNEQFF
CDR3nt: TGTGCCAGCAGATTGAGACCCGCCAACTACAATGAGCAGTTCTTC

abundance: NA
d_gene: NA
j_gene: TRBJ2-6
v_gene: TRBV10-3
CDR3aa: CAISTFWALSSGANVLTF
CDR3nt: TGTGCCATCAGTACTTTTTGGGCCCTGTCTTCTGGGGCCAACGTCCTGACTTTC

abundance: NA
d_gene: TRBD1
j_gene: TRBJ1-2
v_gene: TRBV7-9
CDR3aa: CASSTGTGGSYGYTF
CDR3nt: TGTGCCAGCAGCACCGGGACAGGGGGCTCCTATGGCTACACCTTC

abundance: NA
d_gene: NA
j_gene: TRBJ2-4
v_gene: TRBV7-9
CDR3aa: CASSQYGVAKNIQYF
CDR3nt: TGTGCCAGCAGTCAATACGGGGTAGCCAAAAACATTCAGTACTTC

abundance: NA
d_gene: TRBD2
j_gene: TRBJ2-7
v_gene: TRBV4-1
CDR3aa: CASSQGLLAEDYEQYF
CDR3nt: TGCGCCAGCAGCCAAGGGCTACTAGCGGAGGACTACGAGCAGTACTTC

abundance: once
d_gene: TRBD1
j_gene: TRBJ1-2
v_gene: TRBV4-1
CDR3aa: CASSPDRGRTYGYTF
CDR3nt: TGCGCCAGCAGCCCAGACAGGGGGCGGACCTATGGCTACACCTTC

abundance: NA
d_gene: NA
j_gene: TRBJ1-4
v_gene: TRBV7-2
CDR3aa: CASSSSPPGATNEKLFF
CDR3nt: TGTGCCAGCAGCTCCTCCCCCCCCGGAGCAACTAATGAAAAACTGTTTTTT

abundance: NA
d_gene: TRBD1
j_gene: TRBJ1-1
v_gene: TRBV5-6
CDR3aa: CASSLVSAGGTEAFF
CDR3nt: TGTGCCAGCAGCTTGGTATCGGCAGGGGGTACTGAAGCTTTCTTT

abundance: NA
d_gene: TRBD1
j_gene: TRBJ2-4
v_gene: TRBV19
CDR3aa: CASSGTGSTKNIQYF
CDR3nt: TGTGCCAGTTCCGGGACAGGGAGTACCAAAAACATTCAGTACTTC